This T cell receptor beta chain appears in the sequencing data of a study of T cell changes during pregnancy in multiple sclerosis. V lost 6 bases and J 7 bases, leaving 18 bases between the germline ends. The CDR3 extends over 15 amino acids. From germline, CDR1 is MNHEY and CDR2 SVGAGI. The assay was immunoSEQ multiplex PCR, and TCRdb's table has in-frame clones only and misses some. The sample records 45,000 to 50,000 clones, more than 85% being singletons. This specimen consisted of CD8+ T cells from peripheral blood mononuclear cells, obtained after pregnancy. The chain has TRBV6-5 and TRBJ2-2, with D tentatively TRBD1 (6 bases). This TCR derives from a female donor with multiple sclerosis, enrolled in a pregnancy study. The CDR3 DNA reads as TGTGCCAGCAGCCGGAAACAGGGACGGGGCGGGGAGCTGTTTTTT. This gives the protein CASSRKQGRGGELFF.